The present T cell receptor (beta chain) was sequenced within a study of OX40 agonist ivuxolimab in advanced cancers. Study as a whole: Patients were infused with ivuxolimab every 2 weeks at 0.01 to 10 mg/kg. The mean age was approximately 60 years, ranging from 23 to 79, with approximately 83% of participants male.

The study sampled blood at baseline, cycle 4 day 1, and cycle 7 day 1. Trimming removed 5 bases from V and 5 bases from J; junction bases left unmatched: 5. The CDR3 sequence is 13 residues long. CDR1 MNHEY and CDR2 SVGAGI come from the germline V gene. Some clones are missing from TCRdb's copy, which holds only in-frame ones; the method was immunoSEQ multiplex PCR. The sample has approximately 32,000 clones, approximately 89% seen once. Notes on the study in general: At 0.1 to 3.0 mg/kg, CD4+ and CD8+ blood T cells expanded clonally by week 6.

The sample holds a few counts of this clone. What it binds is unknown. V is TRBV6-5 and J is TRBJ2-7, with 8 bases aligning to TRBD1. This specimen was CD4+ or CD8+ T cells sorted from blood, taken in a trial of the OX40 agonist ivuxolimab. The clonotype comes from an adult with an advanced solid tumor such as melanoma, head and neck, liver or kidney cancer. This chain's CDR3 is CASSPLDRDEQYF. In DNA form, the CDR3 reads TGTGCCAGCAGTCCTCTGGACAGGGACGAGCAGTACTTC.